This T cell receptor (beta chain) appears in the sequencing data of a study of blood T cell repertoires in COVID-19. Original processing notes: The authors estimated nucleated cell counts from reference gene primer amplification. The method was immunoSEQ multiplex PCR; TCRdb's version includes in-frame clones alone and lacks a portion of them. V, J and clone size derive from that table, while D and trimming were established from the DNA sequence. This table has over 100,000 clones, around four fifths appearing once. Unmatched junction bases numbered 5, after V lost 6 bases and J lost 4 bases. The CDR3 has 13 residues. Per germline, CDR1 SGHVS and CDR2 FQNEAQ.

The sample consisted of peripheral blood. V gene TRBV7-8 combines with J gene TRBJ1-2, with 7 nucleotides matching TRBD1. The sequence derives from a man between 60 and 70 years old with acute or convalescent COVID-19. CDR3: CASSAQGGYGYTF. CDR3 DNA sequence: TGTGCCAGCAGTGCCCAGGGGGGCTATGGCTACACCTTC.